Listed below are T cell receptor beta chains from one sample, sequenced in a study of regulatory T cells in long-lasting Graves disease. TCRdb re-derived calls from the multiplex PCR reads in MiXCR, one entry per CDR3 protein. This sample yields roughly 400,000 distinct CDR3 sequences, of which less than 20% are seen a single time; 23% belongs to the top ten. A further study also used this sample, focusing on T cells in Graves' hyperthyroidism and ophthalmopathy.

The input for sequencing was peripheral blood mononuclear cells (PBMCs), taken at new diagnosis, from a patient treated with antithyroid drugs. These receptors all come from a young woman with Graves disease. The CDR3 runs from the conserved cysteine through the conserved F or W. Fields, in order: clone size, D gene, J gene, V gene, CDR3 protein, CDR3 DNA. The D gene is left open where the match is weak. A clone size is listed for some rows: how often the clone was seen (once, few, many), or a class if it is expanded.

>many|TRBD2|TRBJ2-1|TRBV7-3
CASSLGGTSGRANEQFF
TGTGCCAGCAGCTTAGGTGGGACTAGCGGGAGGGCCAATGAGCAGTTCTTC
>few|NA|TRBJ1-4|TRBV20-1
CSARVAEKLFF
TGCAGTGCTAGAGTCGCCGAAAAACTGTTTTTT
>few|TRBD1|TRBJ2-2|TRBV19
CASRMGTGATGELFF
TGTGCCAGTAGAATGGGGACAGGGGCCACCGGGGAGCTGTTTTTT
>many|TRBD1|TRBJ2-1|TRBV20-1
CSASDRAGYNEQFF
TGCAGTGCTAGCGACAGGGCGGGCTACAATGAGCAGTTCTTC
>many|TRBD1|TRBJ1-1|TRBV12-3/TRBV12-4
CASSPTGENTEAFF
TGTGCCAGCAGTCCAACAGGGGAGAACACTGAAGCTTTCTTT
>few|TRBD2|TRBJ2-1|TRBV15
CATSRAPGQGRVTSGRATGLF
TGTGCCACCAGCAGAGCCCCGGGACAGGGTAGAGTAACTAGCGGGAGGGCCACGGGGCTCTTC
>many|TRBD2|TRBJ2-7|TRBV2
CASSEAALLAGVPYEQYF
TGTGCCAGCAGTGAAGCAGCCCTTCTAGCGGGAGTTCCCTACGAGCAGTACTTC
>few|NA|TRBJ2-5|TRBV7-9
CASSLGIQTQYF
TGTGCCAGCAGCTTAGGCATTCAGACCCAGTACTTC
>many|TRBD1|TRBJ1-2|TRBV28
CANSDRGRLYGYTF
TGTGCCAACTCGGACAGGGGGCGTCTCTATGGCTACACCTTC
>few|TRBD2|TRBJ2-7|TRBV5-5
CASSLSSGITYEQYF
TGTGCCAGCAGCTTGAGTAGCGGGATTACCTACGAGCAGTACTTC
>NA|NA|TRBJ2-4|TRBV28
CASRPIGGNLAKNIQYF
TGTGCCAGCAGACCTATAGGGGGAAACCTAGCCAAAAACATTCAGTACTTC
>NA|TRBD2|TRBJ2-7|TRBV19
CASSVLAGKYEQYF
TGTGCCAGTAGTGTACTAGCGGGAAAGTACGAGCAGTACTTC
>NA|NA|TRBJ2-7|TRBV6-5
CASSYSNSHTPYEQYF
TGTGCCAGCAGTTACTCAAACAGTCATACTCCATACGAGCAGTACTTC
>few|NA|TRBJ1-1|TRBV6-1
CASSPLLGPGSRTEAFF
TGTGCCAGCAGTCCCCTACTCGGGCCAGGGAGTAGGACTGAAGCTTTCTTT
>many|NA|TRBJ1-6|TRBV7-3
CASSLTAGSSPLHF
TGTGCCAGCAGCTTAACGGCTGGTTCCTCACCCCTCCACTTT
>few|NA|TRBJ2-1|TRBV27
CASSLSWQRASPYNEQFF
TGTGCCAGCAGTTTATCGTGGCAGAGGGCTTCCCCCTACAATGAGCAGTTCTTC
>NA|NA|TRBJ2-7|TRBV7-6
CASSLEVTYEQYF
TGTGCCAGCAGCTTAGAGGTAACCTACGAGCAGTACTTC
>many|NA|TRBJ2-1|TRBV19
CASSIPGSWYEQFF
TGTGCCAGTAGTATACCCGGGAGTTGGTATGAGCAGTTCTTC
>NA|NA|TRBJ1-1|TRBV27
CASSRNINTEAFF
TGTGCCAGCAGCAGAAACATTAACACTGAAGCTTTCTTT
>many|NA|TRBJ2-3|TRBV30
CAWRGLPSTDTQYF
TGTGCCTGGAGAGGGCTCCCTAGCACAGATACGCAGTATTTT
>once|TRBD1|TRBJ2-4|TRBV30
CAWSLNNRGLTKNIQYF
TGTGCCTGGAGTCTGAACAACAGGGGGCTAACCAAAAACATTCAGTACTTC
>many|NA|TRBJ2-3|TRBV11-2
CASTPAVTDTQYF
TGTGCCAGCACCCCAGCAGTCACAGATACGCAGTATTTT
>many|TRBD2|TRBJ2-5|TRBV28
CASGAREEETQYF
TGTGCCAGCGGGGCACGGGAGGAGGAGACCCAGTACTTC
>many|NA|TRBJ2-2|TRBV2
CACNGTTNTGELFF
TGTGCCTGCAACGGGACAACGAACACCGGGGAGCTGTTTTTT
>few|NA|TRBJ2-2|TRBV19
CASTRRDGIGELFF
TGTGCCAGTACAAGGAGGGACGGGATCGGGGAGCTGTTTTTT
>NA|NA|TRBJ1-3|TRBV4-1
CASSQTANTIYF
TGCGCCAGCAGCCAAACAGCCAACACCATATATTTT
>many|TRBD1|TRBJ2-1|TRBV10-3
CAIRREGQGANEQFF
TGTGCCATCAGGAGAGAGGGACAGGGGGCTAATGAGCAGTTCTTC
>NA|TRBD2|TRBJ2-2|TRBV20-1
CSASRLAGGAGELFF
TGCAGTGCTTCCCGACTAGCGGGAGGGGCCGGGGAGCTGTTTTTT
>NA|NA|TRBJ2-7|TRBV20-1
CSARMDYGQYF
TGCAGTGCTAGAATGGACTACGGGCAGTACTTC
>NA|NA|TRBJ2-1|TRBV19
CASSIGGQLPNEQFF
TGTGCCAGTAGTATAGGGGGTCAGCTCCCCAATGAGCAGTTCTTC
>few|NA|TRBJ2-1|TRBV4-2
CASRLELTSRGLGDEQFF
TGTGCCAGCAGACTAGAGTTGACTAGTAGGGGTTTAGGGGATGAGCAGTTCTTC